Listed here is a single TCR beta chain. People who had autoimmune disease history or systemic immunosuppression were excluded. TCRdb's table, derived via immunoSEQ multiplex PCR, lists solely in-frame clones and lacks some. There are around 24,000 clones in the sample; over 80% occur only once, and 16% lies in the top ten. The germline gives CDR1 LGHNA, CDR2 YSLEER. Trimming cost V 0 bases and J 1 base, with 9 bases left between them. This CDR3 has 15 residues. The record originates from a study of OX40 agonist ivuxolimab in advanced cancers. The wider study: Patients achieving partial responses numbered three: one hepatocellular carcinoma case and two cutaneous melanoma cases.

This chain connects TRBV4-3 to TRBJ1-1; the D is unclear. The material sequenced was CD4+ or CD8+ T cells sorted from blood, taken in a trial of the OX40 agonist ivuxolimab. The sequence was collected from an adult with an advanced solid tumor such as melanoma, head and neck, liver or kidney cancer. This CDR3 reads CASSQESQRNTEAFF. The DNA for the CDR3 is TGCGCCAGCAGCCAAGAGAGTCAACGGAACACTGAAGCTTTCTTT.